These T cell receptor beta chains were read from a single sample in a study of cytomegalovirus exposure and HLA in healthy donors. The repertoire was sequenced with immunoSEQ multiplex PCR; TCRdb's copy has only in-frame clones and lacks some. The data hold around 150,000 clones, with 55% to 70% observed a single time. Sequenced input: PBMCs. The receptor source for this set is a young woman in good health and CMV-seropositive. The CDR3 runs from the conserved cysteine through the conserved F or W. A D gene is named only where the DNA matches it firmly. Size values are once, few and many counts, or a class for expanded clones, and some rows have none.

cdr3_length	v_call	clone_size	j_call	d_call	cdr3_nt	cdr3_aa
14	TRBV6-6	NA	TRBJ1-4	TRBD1	TGTGCCAGCAGTCCCGGGGGACAGGGTGCAAAACTGTTTTTT	CASSPGGQGAKLFF
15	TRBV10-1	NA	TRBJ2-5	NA	TGCGCCAGCAGTGATAGGCAGGGTCGTACAGAGACCCAGTACTTC	CASSDRQGRTETQYF
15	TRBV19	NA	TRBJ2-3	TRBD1	TGTGCCAGTAGGGCTTTTGGACAGGGGGCCTTTACGCAGTATTTT	CASRAFGQGAFTQYF
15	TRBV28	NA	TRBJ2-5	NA	TGTGCCAGCAGTGGGGGGGGCGTGTACCAAGAGACCCAGTACTTC	CASSGGGVYQETQYF
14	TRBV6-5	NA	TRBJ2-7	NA	TGTGCCAGCAGTCTAATCGGTATTGGCTACGAGCAGTACTTC	CASSLIGIGYEQYF
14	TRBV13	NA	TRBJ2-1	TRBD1	TGTGCCAGCAGCTCAGAAGACAGGGACAATGAGCAGTTCTTC	CASSSEDRDNEQFF
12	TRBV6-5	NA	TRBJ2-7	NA	TGTGCCAGCAGTGGTACGGGCTACGAGCAGTACTTC	CASSGTGYEQYF
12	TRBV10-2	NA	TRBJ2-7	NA	TGCGCCACTCAGACAGTCGGCTACGAGCAGTACTTC	CATQTVGYEQYF
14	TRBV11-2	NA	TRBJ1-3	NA	TGTGCCAGCAGCTTAGGGACTACTGGAAACACCATATATTTT	CASSLGTTGNTIYF
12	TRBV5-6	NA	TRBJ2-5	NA	TGTGCCAGCAGCTTTAATAGGAGAGAGCAGTACTTC	CASSFNRREQYF
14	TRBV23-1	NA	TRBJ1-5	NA	TGCGCCAGCAGTCTTAAACCCAGAAATCAGCCCCAGCATTTT	CASSLKPRNQPQHF
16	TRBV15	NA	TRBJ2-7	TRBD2	TGTGCCACCAGCAGAGATAGGTCTAGCGGAGATTACGAGCAGTACTTC	CATSRDRSSGDYEQYF
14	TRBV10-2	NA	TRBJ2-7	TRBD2	TGCGCCAGCAGTTTGAGACTAGCGGCCCACGAGCAGTACTTC	CASSLRLAAHEQYF
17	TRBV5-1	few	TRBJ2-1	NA	TGCGCCAGCAGCTTGACGGGATCTTCGCGGGGTTCGAATGAGCAGTTCTTC	CASSLTGSSRGSNEQFF
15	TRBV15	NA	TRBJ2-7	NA	TGTGCCACCAGCAGAGAATTGTTTGCGGGCCACGAGCAGTACTTC	CATSRELFAGHEQYF
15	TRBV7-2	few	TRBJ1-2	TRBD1	TGTGCCAGCAGCCGCACCTTGACAGGGGTTTATGGCTACACCTTC	CASSRTLTGVYGYTF
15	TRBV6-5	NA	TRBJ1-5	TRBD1	TGTGCCAGCAGTCCGACAGGGTCGAGCAATCAGCCCCAGCATTTT	CASSPTGSSNQPQHF
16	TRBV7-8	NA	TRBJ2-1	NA	TGTGCCAGCAGCTTAGCGGTGGCCAGGGGAAACAATGAGCAGTTCTTC	CASSLAVARGNNEQFF
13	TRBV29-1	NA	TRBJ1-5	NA	TGCAGCGCCACGCAAGGTCGCGGTCAGCCCCAGCATTTT	CSATQGRGQPQHF
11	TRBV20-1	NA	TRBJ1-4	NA	TGCAGTGCTAGACACGACAGCGAACTGTTTTTT	CSARHDSELFF
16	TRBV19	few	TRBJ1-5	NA	TGTGCCAGTAGTCCTTGGGGCGTCCCTAGCAATCAGCCCCAGCATTTT	CASSPWGVPSNQPQHF
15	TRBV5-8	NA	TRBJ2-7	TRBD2	TGTGCCAGCAGCTTCAGGACTAGCGGACGCTACGAGCAGTACTTC	CASSFRTSGRYEQYF
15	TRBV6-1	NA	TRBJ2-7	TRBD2	TGTGCCAGCACCCTAGGGACTAGCGGGAGTTCCGAGCAGTACTTC	CASTLGTSGSSEQYF
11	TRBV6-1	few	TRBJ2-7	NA	TGTGCCAGCAGTGCCCGCTACGAGCAGTACTTC	CASSARYEQYF
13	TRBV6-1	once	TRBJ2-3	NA	TGTGCCAGCAGTGACACTAGGCCAGATACGCAGTATTTT	CASSDTRPDTQYF
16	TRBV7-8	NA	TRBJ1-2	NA	TGTGCCAGCAGCTTGCCCGGGTCGAACCTAAACTATGGCTACACCTTC	CASSLPGSNLNYGYTF
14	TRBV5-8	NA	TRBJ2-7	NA	TGTGCCAGCAGCTTTGGAGGGAGCTTTTTCGAGCAGTACTTC	CASSFGGSFFEQYF
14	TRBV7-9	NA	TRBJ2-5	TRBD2	TGTGCCAGCAGCTTAGGACTAGCCGGAGAGACCCAGTACTTC	CASSLGLAGETQYF
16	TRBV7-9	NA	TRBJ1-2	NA	TGTGCCAGCAGCTTAGTTCGGGGGGGGCCTAACTATGGCTACACCTTC	CASSLVRGGPNYGYTF
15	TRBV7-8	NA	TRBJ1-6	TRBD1	TGTGCCAGCAGCAAGCAGACAGGGGAGGATTCACCCCTCCACTTT	CASSKQTGEDSPLHF
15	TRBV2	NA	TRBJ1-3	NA	TGTGCCAGCAGCCCGGGACAACCAGCGGGAAACACCATATATTTT	CASSPGQPAGNTIYF
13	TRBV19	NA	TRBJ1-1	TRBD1	TGTGCCATTGGACAGGGGCGCTCGACTGAAGCTTTCTTT	CAIGQGRSTEAFF
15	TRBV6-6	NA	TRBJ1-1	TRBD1	TGTGCCAGCAGTTACTCGATACAGGGGGCTACTGAAGCTTTCTTT	CASSYSIQGATEAFF
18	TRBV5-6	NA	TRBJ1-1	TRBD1	TGTGCCAGCAGCTTGGCATTGACAGGGAATCTTAGGAACACTGAAGCTTTCTTT	CASSLALTGNLRNTEAFF
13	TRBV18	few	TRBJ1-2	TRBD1	TGTGCCAGCTCACCGAGGACTACAGGGGACTACACCTTC	CASSPRTTGDYTF
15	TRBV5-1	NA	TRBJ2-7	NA	TGCGCCAGCAGCTTCACGGGAACGGGTGCCTACGAGCAGTACTTC	CASSFTGTGAYEQYF
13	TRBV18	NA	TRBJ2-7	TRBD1	TGTGCCAGCTCAGGGACAGCGCCCTACGAGCAGTACTTC	CASSGTAPYEQYF